The 28 T cell receptor beta chains in this list originate from one sample, sequenced in a study of T cell clusters in autoimmune cytopenias. Multiplex touch-down PCR amplified TRB using TRB-A and TRB-B pools in one tube. Following a re-call of the multiplex PCR reads, TCRdb has one entry per CDR3 protein and lacks DNA. The sample table includes roughly 5,200 distinct CDR3 sequences. Some 38,000 genome equivalents of blood DNA were amplified for TRB. These data were also reused for a study on T cell repertoires in aging, cancer and after chemotherapy.

The sample taken for sequencing was peripheral blood. The receptor set was obtained from a human donor in good health.

The rearrangement uses TRBV19 and TRBJ2-1; the TCRdb call, TRBD2, lacks DNA for checking. This CDR3 comprises 15 residues. Per germline, CDR1 LNHDA and CDR2 SQIVND (reference sequence). The CDR3 is CASSIGTSGYNEQFF. The variable domain in full, completed from reference TRBV19 and TRBJ2-1, reads DGGITQSPKYLFRKEGQNVTLSCEQNLNHDAMYWYRQDPGQGLRLIYYSQIVNDFQKGDIAEGYSVSREKKESFPLTVTSAQKNPTAFYLCASSIGTSGYNEQFFGPGTRLTVL.

Judged by frequency, this clonotype is medium-sized. This chain joins TRBV6-5 and TRBJ1-6; TCRdb indicates TRBD1, and absent DNA this call remains unverified. The CDR3 runs 15 residues. Germline CDR1 reads MNHEY; CDR2 reads SVGAGI. CDR3 region: CASSYLQGDWSPLHF.

In terms of frequency, this clonotype is medium-sized. V gene TRBV6-5 combines with J gene TRBJ2-5; the TCRdb call, TRBD1, lacks DNA for checking. The CDR3 loop spans 18 amino acids. Germline CDR1 reads MNHEY; CDR2 reads SVGAGI. CDR3 sequence: CASSYSSGGETQGETQYF.

According to its frequency, this clonotype is medium-sized (0.01 to 0.1%). The rearrangement uses TRBV30 and TRBJ2-5; TCRdb designates TRBD1, a call that cannot be tested without DNA. Germline values: CDR1 GTSNPN, CDR2 SVGIG (reference sequence). The CDR3 is 14 residues long. The CDR3 reads CACSPQGGAGTQYF.

This chain joins TRBV7-3 and TRBJ1-6; TCRdb outputs TRBD1, but without DNA this stays unchecked. The CDR3 totals 23 residues. Looked up from germline, CDR1 is SGHTA and CDR2 is FQGTGA. CDR3 sequence: CASSSIELKTGLGGFRYNSPLHF.

The chain employs TRBV5-1 and TRBJ1-1. Germline V gene sequence: CDR1 SGHRS, CDR2 YFSETQ. This CDR3 contains 14 residues. The CDR3 loop is CASSLWDLNTEAFF.

This clonotype ranks as medium-sized in terms of frequency. V and J are TRBV5-5 and TRBJ2-7; TCRdb gives TRBD1 as the D gene, but with no DNA this cannot be confirmed. This CDR3 is built from 13 residues. Germline V gene sequence: CDR1 SGHKS, CDR2 YYEKEE (reference sequence). The CDR3 sequence is CASSSHTGYEQYF.

This clonotype counts as medium-sized by frequency. This rearrangement joins TRBV15 to TRBJ1-5; TCRdb outputs TRBD1, but without DNA this stays unchecked. The CDR3 runs 14 residues. Germline CDR1 and CDR2: LNHNV and YYDKDF (reference sequence). CDR3 residues: CATSDRVRDQPQHF.

The chain links TRBV30 to TRBJ1-1. The CDR3 loop spans 11 amino acids. Germline CDR1 reads GTSNPN; CDR2 reads SVGIG (reference sequence). CDR3 residues: CAWCWGTEAFF.

The rearrangement joins TRBV5-6 to TRBJ1-3. Germline V lookup: CDR1 SGHDT, CDR2 YYEEEE. The CDR3 loop spans 17 amino acids. The CDR3 spells CASSYSTGTASGNTIYF.

The chain joins TRBV5-1 to TRBJ1-4; without DNA, the TCRdb call of TRBD1 cannot be checked. Germline-derived CDR1 and CDR2 are SGHRS and YFSETQ. CDR3 length: 15 residues. Here the CDR3 reads CASSPGDRGMEKLFF. Full variable domain (remainder filled in from reference TRBV5-1 and TRBJ1-4): KAGVTQTPRYLIKTRGQQVTLSCSPISGHRSVSWYQQTPGQGLQFLFEYFSETQRNKGNFPGRFSGRQFSNSRSEMNVSTLELGDSALYLCASSPGDRGMEKLFFGSGTQLSVL.

The V and J genes are TRBV28 and TRBJ1-5. Germline CDR1 MDHEN, CDR2 SYDVKM. This CDR3 has 14 amino acids. CDR3 amino acids: CASSLGDTNQPQHF.

The rearrangement joins TRBV24-1 to TRBJ2-1; with no DNA, the TCRdb D assignment of TRBD1 cannot be verified. The CDR3 length is 12 residues. The V gene's germline CDR1 is KGHDR and CDR2 SFDVKD. This chain's CDR3 is CATRSGHNEQFF.

J is TRBJ2-5 and V is TRBV10-1. Germline CDR1 is WNHNN and CDR2 is SYGVQD (reference sequence). This CDR3 is 13 amino acids long. The CDR3 protein is CASSESGRETQYF.

Judged by frequency, this clonotype is medium-sized (0.01 to 0.1%). This chain links TRBV6-1 with TRBJ2-7; TCRdb indicates TRBD2, and absent DNA this call remains unverified. The germline CDR1 and CDR2 sequences are MNHNS and SASEGT. This CDR3 comprises 15 residues. CDR3 protein: CASSEVAGGIYEQYF.

Judged by frequency, this clonotype is medium-sized. The J gene is TRBJ2-3, the V gene TRBV30; TCRdb indicates TRBD1, and absent DNA this call remains unverified. The length of the CDR3 is 14 residues. The germline CDR1 and CDR2 sequences are GTSNPN and SVGIG (reference sequence). The CDR3 loop reads CAWSEGTSTDTQYF.

This clonotype is labeled medium-sized based on frequency. The chain has TRBV5-4 and TRBJ2-3; TCRdb's D call of TRBD2 is untestable without DNA. The CDR3 totals 17 residues. Germline CDR1 and CDR2: SGHNT and YYREEE (reference sequence). This chain's CDR3 is CASSSGTSGSIPDTQYF.

The chain recombines TRBV11-2 with TRBJ2-7. The CDR3 has 14 amino acids. In germline, CDR1 is SGHAT, CDR2 FQNNGV. CDR3 loop: CASRGQGSSYEQYF.

The chain links TRBV24-1 to TRBJ2-3; the D gene TCRdb calls, TRBD1, cannot be checked with no DNA. The CDR3 runs to 15 residues. The germline V gene has CDR1 KGHDR and CDR2 SFDVKD. This chain's CDR3 is CATSDARGGTDTQYF.

This clonotype registers medium-sized by frequency. This chain joins TRBV15 and TRBJ1-2. The length of the CDR3 is 14 residues. The germline CDR1 and CDR2 sequences are LNHNV and YYDKDF (reference sequence). The CDR3 is CATSPSRSPYGYTF.

The V call is TRBV20-1, the J call TRBJ2-7; without DNA, the TCRdb call of TRBD2 cannot be checked. The CDR3 length is 14 residues. The V gene's germline CDR1 is DFQATT and CDR2 SNEGSKA (reference sequence). The CDR3 sequence: CSATGLAGGYEQYF.

This chain uses TRBV5-5 with TRBJ1-4; TCRdb calls TRBD1, which cannot be checked without DNA. The CDR3 length is 15 residues. Germline-derived CDR1 and CDR2 are SGHKS and YYEKEE (reference sequence). CDR3 protein: CASSLPSGQGSKLFF.

This chain links TRBV28 with TRBJ1-4; the TRBD1 assignment by TCRdb is unverifiable without DNA. This CDR3 is 15 amino acids long. Germline CDR1 reads MDHEN; CDR2 reads SYDVKM. CDR3 sequence: CASSPPGSVGEKLFF. Based on the CDR3 plus reference TRBV28 and TRBJ1-4, the full variable domain is DVKVTQSSRYLVKRTGEKVFLECVQDMDHENMFWYRQDPGLGLRLIYFSYDVKMKEKGDIPEGYSVSREKKERFSLILESASTNQTSMYLCASSPPGSVGEKLFFGSGTQLSVL.

J is TRBJ1-2 and V is TRBV7-3; lacking DNA, the TRBD1 call made by TCRdb goes unchecked. CDR1 is SGHTA, CDR2 FQGTGA, per germline. The CDR3 spans 13 residues. The CDR3 spells CASSLKQGYGYTF.

Its frequency marks this clonotype as medium-sized. J is TRBJ2-6 and V is TRBV6-4. The CDR3 totals 15 residues. Germline CDR1 MRHNA, CDR2 SNTAGT. CDR3 in amino acids: CASSDSRSGANVLTF.

This clonotype is identified as medium-sized from frequency. The chain couples TRBV6-5 to TRBJ2-1; TCRdb names TRBD1, which stays unverified in the absence of DNA. The CDR3 has 12 amino acids. Germline lookup yields CDR1 MNHEY and CDR2 SVGAGI. The CDR3 here is CASSYPPDEQFF.

This clonotype is deemed medium-sized by its frequency. The chain recombines TRBV5-4 with TRBJ2-7; the D gene TCRdb calls, TRBD1, cannot be checked with no DNA. The CDR3 loop spans 16 amino acids. Germline CDR1 SGHNT, CDR2 YYREEE (reference sequence). The CDR3 here is CASSLGERTGKNEQYF. Looking up the rest from reference TRBV5-4 and TRBJ2-7 gives the full variable domain: ETGVTQSPTHLIKTRGQQVTLRCSSQSGHNTVSWYQQALGQGPQFIFQYYREEENGRGNFPPRFSGLQFPNYSSELNVNALELDDSALYLCASSLGERTGKNEQYFGPGTRLTVT.

Frequency places this clonotype as large. This chain connects TRBV29-1 to TRBJ2-1; TCRdb's D call, TRBD1, is unchecked because there is no DNA. The length of the CDR3 is 19 residues. Germline lookup yields CDR1 SQVTM and CDR2 ANQGSEA. The CDR3 spells CSVEGLDGGASVTYNEQFF.